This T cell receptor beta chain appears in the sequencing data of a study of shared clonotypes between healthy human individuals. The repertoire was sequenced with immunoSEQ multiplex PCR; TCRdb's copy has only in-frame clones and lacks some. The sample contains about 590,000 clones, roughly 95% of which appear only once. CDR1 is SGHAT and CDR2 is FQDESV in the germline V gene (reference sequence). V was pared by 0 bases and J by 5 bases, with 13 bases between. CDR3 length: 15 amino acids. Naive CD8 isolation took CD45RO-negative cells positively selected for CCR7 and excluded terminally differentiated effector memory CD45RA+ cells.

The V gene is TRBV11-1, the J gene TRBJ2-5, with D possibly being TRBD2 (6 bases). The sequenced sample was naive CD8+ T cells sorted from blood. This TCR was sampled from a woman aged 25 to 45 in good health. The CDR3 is CASSLAGLTGETQYF. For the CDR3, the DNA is TGTGCCAGCAGCTTAGCCGGACTAACCGGGGAGACCCAGTACTTC.